The 30 T cell receptor beta chains given below trace back to one sample, sequenced in a study of OX40 agonist ivuxolimab in advanced cancers. The table came from immunoSEQ multiplex PCR; TCRdb's copy has only in-frame clones and leaves some out. The sample carries about 54,000 clones, more than 80% recorded once. This material consisted of CD4+ or CD8+ T cells sorted from blood, taken in a trial of the OX40 agonist ivuxolimab. These receptors all come from an adult with an advanced solid tumor such as melanoma, head and neck, liver or kidney cancer.

The chain has TRBV7-3 and TRBJ2-1; 7 nucleotides agree with TRBD2. Losses at the gene ends were 2 bases for V and 11 bases for J; bases not matched to a gene: 3. The CDR3 has 12 amino acids. Germline values: CDR1 SGHTA, CDR2 FQGTGA. This CDR3 reads CASSLGAGQQFF. CDR3 DNA: TGTGCCAGCAGCTTAGGAGCGGGACAGCAGTTCTTC. The entire variable domain, with the rest obtained from reference TRBV7-3 and TRBJ2-1, is as follows: GAGVSQTPSNKVTEKGKYVELRCDPISGHTALYWYRQSLGQGPEFLIYFQGTGAADDSGLPNDRFFAVRPEGSVSTLKIQRTERGDSAVYLCASSLGAGQQFFGPGTRLTVL.

This clone was detected only a few times. The chain joins TRBV11-3 to TRBJ2-5; TRBD1 matches at 9 bases. Per the germline V gene, CDR1 is SGHNT and CDR2 is YENEEA. Trimming cost V 5 bases and J 3 bases; bases outside gene matches: 13. This CDR3 is 17 amino acids long. CDR3 DNA: TGTGCCAGCAGCACCAGAATAGGACAGGGGACCAAAGAGACCCAGTACTTC. The encoded protein is CASSTRIGQGTKETQYF.

V gene TRBV27 combines with J gene TRBJ2-3, with 7 bases lining up with TRBD1. The V segment lost 7 bases and the J segment 1 base; nucleotides outside the gene matches: 5. Germline V lookup: CDR1 MNHEY, CDR2 SMNVEV (reference sequence). CDR3 size: 14 residues. The CDR3 DNA follows: TGTGCCAGCAACCCAGGGGGTGGCACAGATACGCAGTATTTT. Amino acid sequence: CASNPGGGTDTQYF.

For the CDR3, the DNA is TGTGCCAGCAGCCCCAACCCAGGGGCAGATACGCAGTATTTT. Protein product: CASSPNPGADTQYF. The chain recombines TRBV5-4 with TRBJ2-3, with D perhaps matching TRBD1 (6 bases). Deletions cut 4 bases from V and 4 bases from J, with 13 bases between. Germline CDR1 reads SGHNT; CDR2 reads YYREEE (reference sequence). CDR3 length: 14 amino acids. Full variable domain (missing parts from reference TRBV5-4 and TRBJ2-3): ETGVTQSPTHLIKTRGQQVTLRCSSQSGHNTVSWYQQALGQGPQFIFQYYREEENGRGNFPPRFSGLQFPNYSSELNVNALELDDSALYLCASSPNPGADTQYFGPGTRLTVL.

The chain links TRBV5-6 to TRBJ2-7; D uncertain. The V gene's germline CDR1 is SGHDT and CDR2 YYEEEE. The V end was cut by 0 bases, the J end by 5 bases, with 9 bases between. This CDR3 has 13 residues. CDR3 protein: CASSLGLRDEQYF. DNA for the CDR3: TGTGCCAGCAGCTTGGGACTTCGGGACGAGCAGTACTTC.

The V call is TRBV2, the J call TRBJ1-2; D may be TRBD1 (5 bases). The CDR3 has 15 amino acids. V was trimmed by 2 bases and J by 0 bases, leaving 10 bases between them. Looked up from germline, CDR1 is SNHLY and CDR2 is FYNNEI. CDR3: CASSEIGATNYGYTF. The DNA for the CDR3 is TGTGCCAGCAGTGAAATTGGGGCTACTAACTATGGCTACACCTTC.

V usage is TRBV7-9 and J usage is TRBJ2-2, with 7 bases aligning to TRBD1. The CDR3 consists of 16 residues. The germline V gene has CDR1 SEHNR and CDR2 FQNEAQ (reference sequence). Trimming cost V 5 bases and J 2 bases; bases outside gene matches: 8. Here the CDR3 reads CASSAPQGKNTGELFF. The CDR3 bases are TGTGCCAGCAGCGCCCCACAGGGGAAAAACACCGGGGAGCTGTTTTTT.

Here the CDR3 reads CASSQVWEEPQHF. The CDR3 DNA sequence: TGCGCCAGCAGCCAGGTGTGGGAGGAGCCCCAGCATTTT. The chain links TRBV4-1 to TRBJ1-5; no definite D call. Germline loops: CDR1 MGHRA, CDR2 YSYEKL. Deletions cut 3 bases from V and 8 bases from J, with 11 bases between. CDR3 length: 13 residues.

DNA of the CDR3: TGTGCCAGCAGCGACGGCCGGGCTGGCGGCTACACCTTC. Encoded protein: CASSDGRAGGYTF. The chain links TRBV6-5 to TRBJ1-2; D is uncertain. The V and J ends lost 6 bases and 8 bases respectively, with 16 bases between them. The CDR3 consists of 13 residues. Germline assignment: CDR1 MNHEY and CDR2 SVGAGI.

The chain combines TRBV6-5 with TRBJ1-1; possible D gene TRBD1, 5 bases. Germline V gene lookup returns CDR1 MNHEY and CDR2 SVGAGI. V was trimmed by 2 bases and J by 0 bases, leaving 10 bases between them. The CDR3 has 15 amino acids. The CDR3 DNA reads TGTGCCAGCAGTTACGTCGGCAGGGTGAACACTGAAGCTTTCTTT. Translation gives CASSYVGRVNTEAFF.

The chain employs TRBV7-3 and TRBJ1-3; D remains ambiguous. Trimming shortened V by 5 bases and J by 2 bases, and 7 bases separated the two germline ends. This CDR3 has 13 residues. Germline CDR1 and CDR2: SGHTA and FQGTGA. The CDR3 DNA reads TGTGCCAGCAGCCTAAACCCTGGAAACACCATATATTTT. Encoded protein: CASSLNPGNTIYF.

The chain uses TRBV28 and TRBJ1-5, with a weak D call TRBD1 (6 bases). This CDR3 is built from 13 residues. Germline V gene sequence: CDR1 MDHEN, CDR2 SYDVKM. Trimming left V 7 bases short and J 7 bases short, with 14 bases between. CDR3 region: CASNIGGEQPQHF. As DNA, the CDR3 is TGTGCCAGCAATATAGGGGGAGAACAGCCCCAGCATTTT.

This sequence joins TRBV4-1 and TRBJ2-3; TRBD2 matches at 8 bases. Germline assignment: CDR1 MGHRA and CDR2 YSYEKL. The CDR3 has 15 amino acids. The ends lost 4 bases at V and 0 bases at J; junction bases unmatched: 3. Here the CDR3 DNA reads TGCGCCAGCAGCCGAGTAGCGGGGAGCACAGATACGCAGTATTTT. Protein: CASSRVAGSTDTQYF.

V and J are TRBV18 and TRBJ1-1; tentative D call: TRBD1 (6 bases). This CDR3 spans 14 amino acids. Germline V gene data show CDR1 as KGHSH and CDR2 as LQKENI. Trimming took off 4 bases at V and 4 bases at J, with 13 bases between the two ends. The chain's CDR3 is CASSQSSGATEAFF. The CDR3 DNA sequence: TGTGCCAGCTCACAATCCTCAGGGGCCACTGAAGCTTTCTTT.

The J gene is TRBJ2-2, the V gene TRBV6-1; D is undetermined. The CDR3 contains 16 residues. Trimming took 2 bases from V and 1 from J, leaving 11 bases between them. CDR1 is MNHNS, CDR2 SASEGT, per germline. As DNA, the CDR3 is TGTGCCAGCAGTGAACATGTATCACTGAACACCGGGGAGCTGTTTTTT. This sequence encodes CASSEHVSLNTGELFF.

This clone was counted between two and nine times. The chain joins TRBV7-9 to TRBJ1-6, with D possibly TRBD1 on 6 matching bases. The CDR3 contains 14 residues. V shed 3 bases and J shed 7 bases, with 10 bases lying between them. Germline V gene lookup returns CDR1 SEHNR and CDR2 FQNEAQ (reference sequence). CDR3 amino acids: CASSFGTPNSPLHF. The CDR3 DNA follows: TGTGCCAGCAGCTTCGGGACACCAAATTCACCCCTCCACTTT.

This clone was seen once. The gene calls are TRBV29-1 and TRBJ2-1, with D possibly being TRBD2 (5 bases). CDR1 is SQVTM and CDR2 is ANQGSEA in the germline V gene. Trimming shortened V by 3 bases and J by 6 bases, and 12 bases separated the two germline ends. This CDR3 is built from 13 residues. The CDR3 DNA follows: TGCAGCGTTGAGATCCTAGCAGCCAATGAGCAGTTCTTC. This codes for CSVEILAANEQFF.

This CDR3 reads CASSLAISGGAEDTQYF. CDR3 bases: TGCGCCAGCAGCTTGGCCATAAGCGGGGGGGCCGAAGATACGCAGTATTTT. This chain connects TRBV5-1 to TRBJ2-3, with 10 bases lining up with TRBD2. V shed 0 bases and J 5 bases; nucleotides not matched to a gene: 9. Looked up from germline, CDR1 is SGHRS and CDR2 is YFSETQ. The CDR3 runs to 17 residues.

This chain connects TRBV7-2 to TRBJ1-2; D is ambiguous. V was trimmed by 3 bases and J by 4 bases, leaving 15 bases between them. In germline, CDR1 is SGHTA, CDR2 FQGNSA. This CDR3 contains 15 residues. In DNA form, the CDR3 reads TGTGCCAGCAGCTTGGACGGCGGGTTGGGCTATGGCTACACCTTC. This translates into CASSLDGGLGYGYTF.

The chain joins TRBV5-1 to TRBJ2-3, with TRBD2 as a possible D gene (5 bases). V lost 2 bases and J lost 3, with 7 bases in between. This CDR3 contains 13 residues. From germline, CDR1 is SGHRS and CDR2 YFSETQ. CDR3 protein: CASSLGGTDTQYF. CDR3 in DNA: TGCGCCAGCAGCTTAGGCGGGACAGATACGCAGTATTTT.

The chain uses TRBV7-9 and TRBJ1-5, with a tentative D call TRBD1 (6 bases). CDR3 length: 12 residues. Trimming took off 6 bases at V and 7 bases at J, with 10 bases between the two ends. The germline gives CDR1 SEHNR, CDR2 FQNEAQ (reference sequence). The chain's CDR3 is CASSLDSQPQHF. The CDR3 region has the DNA TGTGCCAGCAGTTTGGACAGCCAGCCCCAGCATTTT. Filled out from reference TRBV7-9 and TRBJ1-5, the complete variable domain reads DTGVSQNPRHKITKRGQNVTFRCDPISEHNRLYWYRQTLGQGPEFLTYFQNEAQLEKSRLLSDRFSAERPKGSFSTLEIQRTEQGDSAMYLCASSLDSQPQHFGDGTRLSIL.

The rearrangement uses TRBV11-3 and TRBJ2-5; D may be TRBD1 (7 bases). The V end lost 0 bases, the J end lost 5 bases, and 13 bases lay between the germline ends. Germline V gives CDR1 SGHNT, CDR2 YENEEA. CDR3 length: 15 residues. CDR3 DNA sequence: TGTGCCAGCAGCTTAGACTCTCAGGGGGGCGAGACCCAGTACTTC. Translating it yields CASSLDSQGGETQYF.

The chain couples TRBV9 to TRBJ2-1, with 12 bases identical to TRBD2. V lost 2 bases and J lost 10; bases outside the gene matches: 10. The length of the CDR3 is 16 residues. Germline lookup yields CDR1 SGDLS and CDR2 YYNGEE. DNA for the CDR3: TGTGCCAGCAGCGTGACAACTAGCGGGGGGTCGGAAGAGCAGTTCTTC. Its translation is CASSVTTSGGSEEQFF.

The chain couples TRBV6-1 to TRBJ2-5; 7 bases fit TRBD2. The CDR3 is made up of 14 amino acids. The J segment lost 4 bases and the V segment lost 5 bases, leaving 7 bases of the junction unmatched. Per the germline V gene, CDR1 is MNHNS and CDR2 is SASEGT. The CDR3 DNA sequence: TGTGCCAGCAGTCCCACTTGGGGGGGAGAGACCCAGTACTTC. Amino acids: CASSPTWGGETQYF.

This clone was detected once. This chain joins TRBV7-4 and TRBJ2-5, with 15 nucleotides matching TRBD2. Germline V lookup: CDR1 SGHVT, CDR2 SQSDAQ. Trimming at V came to 4 bases and at J to 3 bases, leaving 3 bases not matched to a gene. The CDR3 sequence is 16 residues long. CDR3 amino acids: CASSSRTSGGEETQYF. The CDR3 DNA reads as TGTGCCAGCAGCTCACGGACTAGCGGGGGGGAAGAGACCCAGTACTTC.

The chain employs TRBV6-6 and TRBJ2-5; TRBD2 aligns across 9 bases. V shed 4 bases and J 5 bases; nucleotides not matched to a gene: 5. Per germline, CDR1 MNHNY and CDR2 SVGAGI (reference sequence). The CDR3 loop spans 14 amino acids. DNA for the CDR3: TGTGCCAGCAGTTCCGGACTAGCGACGGAGACCCAGTACTTC. Protein: CASSSGLATETQYF.

The gene calls are TRBV28 and TRBJ2-5; D is possibly TRBD1 (5 bases). The J call may be incorrect, as the DNA end agrees better with TRBJ2-7. The CDR3 totals 15 residues. Germline loops: CDR1 MDHEN, CDR2 SYDVKM. In DNA form, the CDR3 reads TGTGCCAGCAGTTCGACAGCGCGAGGAAGATACGAGCAGTACTTC. As protein: CASSSTARGRYEQYF.

The chain recombines TRBV5-4 with TRBJ2-3; TRBD2 agrees at 9 bases. Germline CDR1 and CDR2: SGHNT and YYREEE (reference sequence). V gave up 0 bases and J gave up 0 bases; unmatched junction bases: 2. The CDR3 is 16 residues long. CDR3 sequence (DNA): TGTGCCAGCAGCTTGGACAGCGGGGGGAGCACAGATACGCAGTATTTT. Amino acid sequence: CASSLDSGGSTDTQYF.

This chain joins TRBV5-6 and TRBJ1-1, with D uncertain. The germline V gene has CDR1 SGHDT and CDR2 YYEEEE. The CDR3 consists of 14 residues. Trimming removed 2 bases from V and 0 bases from J, with 8 bases in between. CDR3 bases: TGTGCCAGCAGCTTCCTTCTAGTGAACACTGAAGCTTTCTTT. Protein product: CASSFLLVNTEAFF.

The gene calls are TRBV13 and TRBJ2-7, with D possibly being TRBD2 (6 bases). In germline, CDR1 is PRHDT, CDR2 FYEKMQ (reference sequence). The CDR3 contains 14 residues. Trimming stripped 1 base from V and 3 bases from J, with 10 bases between. CDR3 sequence reads: CASSLVGGNYEQYF. The CDR3 nucleotides are TGTGCCAGCAGCTTAGTAGGAGGGAACTACGAGCAGTACTTC.